This TCR beta chain was obtained from a study of CD8 T cells in Susac syndrome (dated by TCRdb to the late 2010s). Turning to the overall study: Repertoire sequencing was used to test whether CD8+ T cell activation and differentiation in Susac syndrome was antigen driven. Here is what the overall study found, with its caveats: The number of individuals in the TCR sequencing and HLA analysis was acknowledged as relatively small.

Points on this clonotype: The antigen it recognizes is unknown. No base quality values were provided; no much bigger clone lies one nucleotide off.

Peripheral blood CD8+ and CD4+ T cells from healthy donors, Susac syndrome patients and multiple sclerosis patients were profiled by high-throughput TCR beta sequencing. Healthy donors were age- and sex-matched controls. CD8+ TEMRA cells were enriched by FACS, while bulk CD8+ and CD4+ T cells were purified by magnetic negative isolation. Blood was drawn into EDTA tubes, processed within 24 hours, and PBMCs were isolated by density gradient centrifugation. PBMCs destined for TCR sequencing were cryopreserved in liquid nitrogen and later thawed in a 37 °C water bath. The sorted or isolated CD4+, CD8+ and CD8+ TEMRA cells had a purity of 90% or higher. CDR1 SGHRS and CDR2 YFSETQ were looked up in the germline V gene. The CDR3 runs 14 residues from the cysteine to the phenylalanine. Solely the CDR3 DNA is kept, with 42 bases framed from the first base. V is shortened by 4 bases, J by 1 base, and the region joining them spans 11 bases.

RNA was extracted using the RNeasy kit, and about 0.45 to 1 ug of the RNA was reverse transcribed with random hexamers. The immunoSEQ multiplex PCR assay, which covers 54 Vbeta and 13 Jbeta segments, was used to amplify TCR beta CDR3 regions. Bias from PCR amplification was corrected by using a synthetic template baseline for primer optimization and for computational correction. The source study handled its data this way. Reads were annotated to V, D and J genes per IMGT and analyzed with immunoSEQ Analyzer, keeping only productive sequences. Clonality was calculated as one minus the Shannon entropy normalized by log2 of the number of productive unique sequences. Public and private clones were assessed among the 100 most prevalent clones of each patient and control. Clones were defined as Susac-specific when absent from the healthy and MS cohorts, from about 1,100 published viral clones and from other ImmuneACCESS disease sequences. TCRdb applied fastp at Q25 and MiXCR to the public reads, then kept only in-frame beta chains. Rows are unified per CDR3 protein, each entry keeping the most common DNA and genes. In this record, the V and J calls reflect TCRdb's handling and not the investigators' own analysis. The sample table holds approximately 190,000 distinct CDR3 sequences, of which approximately 94% were seen once. The ten largest clones take up 0.1% of the sample.

The specimen sequenced was CD4+ T cells from PBMCs. Rearrangement joined TRBV5-1 to TRBJ1-1; the D gene identity is not certain. This receptor was taken from a human donor in good health. The CDR3 in this case is CASSRRIPNTEAFF. At the DNA level, the sequence is TGCGCCAGCAGCCGTAGGATCCCGAACACTGAAGCTTTCTTT.